The rows below give T cell receptor beta chains drawn from one sample of a study of blood T cells in healthy people across ages. TCRdb independently ran MiXCR on the 5' RACE reads; one entry per CDR3 protein. This sample has around 850,000 distinct CDR3 sequences; roughly 34% occur once, and the top ten carry 13%. Sequenced input: blood. These receptors all stem from a man between 18 and 29 years old in good health. CDR3s include the opening cysteine and the closing phenylalanine or tryptophan. The D gene is left open where the match is weak. Only part of the rows carry a size: once, few, many, or a class if the clone is expanded.

d_call,clone_size,j_call,v_call,cdr3_nt,cdr3_aa
TRBD2,many,TRBJ2-1,TRBV5-1,TGCGCCAGCAGCCGACTACTAGCGGGGGGTTACAATGAGCAGTTCTTC,CASSRLLAGGYNEQFF
NA,few,TRBJ2-3,TRBV5-1,TGCGCCAGCAGCTTGGCCCTAGGAGATACGCAGTATTTT,CASSLALGDTQYF
NA,once,TRBJ2-6,TRBV5-6,TGTGCCAGCAGGAAGGTGCCGGAAGGGGCCAACGTCCTGACTTTC,CASRKVPEGANVLTF
NA,NA,TRBJ2-3,TRBV5-1,TGCGCCAGCAGCTTGGGAGGGGGGCCTATTACAGATACGCAGTATTTT,CASSLGGGPITDTQYF
NA,NA,TRBJ1-5,TRBV4-1,TGCGCCAGCAGCCAAGTCGATGGGGATCAGCCCCAGCATTTT,CASSQVDGDQPQHF
TRBD2,few,TRBJ2-3,TRBV13,TGTGCCAGCAGCCCTCCGGGACTAGCCGTAGATACGCAGTATTTT,CASSPPGLAVDTQYF
TRBD2,NA,TRBJ2-1,TRBV15,TGTGCCACCAGCAGAGGGACTAGCGGTGCTTCCAGCTCCTACAATGAGCAGTTCTTC,CATSRGTSGASSSYNEQFF
TRBD1,NA,TRBJ1-4,TRBV6-6,TGTGCCAGCAGCCGGGGACAGGCGGCAGTTAATGAAAAACTGTTTTTT,CASSRGQAAVNEKLFF
TRBD1,NA,TRBJ2-5,TRBV12-3/TRBV12-4,TGTGCCAGCAGGTCCGGGACAGGGGGCGCTGCTGAGCAGTACTTC,CASRSGTGGAAEQYF
NA,few,TRBJ2-5,TRBV27,TGTGCCAGCAGTTTGCAGACAGTAGGGACCCAGTACTTC,CASSLQTVGTQYF
NA,few,TRBJ1-2,TRBV5-1,TGCGCCAGCAGCCAGGACGATCACTATGGCTACACCTTC,CASSQDDHYGYTF
TRBD2,NA,TRBJ2-6,TRBV12-3/TRBV12-4,TGTGCCAGCAGTTTAGGACTAGCTTACTCTGGGGCCAACGTCCTGACTTTC,CASSLGLAYSGANVLTF
TRBD2,few,TRBJ2-3,TRBV2,TGTGCCAGCAGTGGGGCGGGGGGGTTCACAGATACGCAGTATTTT,CASSGAGGFTDTQYF
TRBD1,NA,TRBJ2-3,TRBV12-3/TRBV12-4,TGTGCCAGCAGTTTAGGGGGGACAGGGGGTCGGGCAGATACGCAGTATTTT,CASSLGGTGGRADTQYF
NA,NA,TRBJ1-1,TRBV2,TGTGCCAGCAGTGACACCTGGGTGGCCAGGGCGAACACTGAAGCTTTCTTT,CASSDTWVARANTEAFF
NA,NA,TRBJ2-3,TRBV6-1,TGTGCCAGCAGTACCCCAGCGGGCGGGAATGGGGGGTCAGATACGCAGTATTTT,CASSTPAGGNGGSDTQYF